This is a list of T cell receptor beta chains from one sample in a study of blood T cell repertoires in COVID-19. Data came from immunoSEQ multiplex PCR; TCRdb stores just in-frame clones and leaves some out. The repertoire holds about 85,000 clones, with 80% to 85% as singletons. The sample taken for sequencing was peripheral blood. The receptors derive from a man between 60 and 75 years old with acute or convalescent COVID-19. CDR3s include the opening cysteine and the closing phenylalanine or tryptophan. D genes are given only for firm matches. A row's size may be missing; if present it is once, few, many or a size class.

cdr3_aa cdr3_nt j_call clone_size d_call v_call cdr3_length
CASSPTSGGIEETQYF TGTGCCAGCAGTCCGACTAGCGGGGGGATCGAAGAGACCCAGTACTTC TRBJ2-5 NA TRBD2 TRBV27 16
CASSSGLAGGEQYF TGTGCCAGCAGCTCGGGACTAGCGGGGGGTGAGCAGTACTTC TRBJ2-7 NA TRBD2 TRBV13 14
CASRDDPGQGWTEAFF TGTGCCAGCAGGGATGATCCGGGACAGGGTTGGACTGAAGCTTTCTTT TRBJ1-1 NA TRBD1 TRBV28 16
CASSPGLAGQETQYF TGTGCCAGCTCACCGGGACTAGCGGGGCAAGAGACCCAGTACTTC TRBJ2-5 NA TRBD2 TRBV18 15
CASSSRRSDQPQHF TGTGCCAGCAGTAGCCGTAGATCCGATCAGCCCCAGCATTTT TRBJ1-5 once NA TRBV6-6 14
CASNLRGSTYNSPLHF TGTGCCAGCAACCTGAGGGGGTCCACCTATAATTCACCCCTCCACTTT TRBJ1-6 NA NA TRBV2 16
CASSQNRDPQAFF TGTGCCAGCAGCCAAAACAGGGATCCTCAAGCTTTCTTT TRBJ1-1 NA NA TRBV3-1/TRBV3-2 13
CASSPGTGVSGANVLTF TGTGCCAGCAGCCCCGGGACAGGGGTCTCTGGGGCCAACGTCCTGACTTTC TRBJ2-6 NA TRBD1 TRBV2 17
CASSLGRYNEQFF TGTGCCAGCAGCTTAGGCCGGTACAATGAGCAGTTCTTC TRBJ2-1 NA NA TRBV7-2 13
CASSILNYGYTF TGTGCCAGTAGTATCTTAAACTATGGCTACACCTTC TRBJ1-2 once NA TRBV19 12
CSVEGLRLAGGRETQYF TGCAGCGTTGAAGGCCTCCGACTAGCGGGGGGAAGGGAGACCCAGTACTTC TRBJ2-5 NA TRBD2 TRBV29-1 17
CARSLSNSGANVLTF TGTGCCCGGAGCCTCAGCAACTCTGGGGCCAACGTCCTGACTTTC TRBJ2-6 NA NA TRBV2 15
CASSMLGGTEAFF TGTGCCAGTAGTATGTTGGGAGGCACTGAAGCTTTCTTT TRBJ1-1 NA NA TRBV19 13
CSGRTGENTEAFF TGCAGCGGCCGGACAGGGGAGAACACTGAAGCTTTCTTT TRBJ1-1 once TRBD1 TRBV29-1 13
CASSLQGSQANYGYTF TGTGCCAGCAGCCTTCAGGGATCTCAAGCTAACTATGGCTACACCTTC TRBJ1-2 NA NA TRBV7-2 16
CASSPPLKNYGYTF TGTGCCAGCTCACCACCACTGAAAAACTATGGCTACACCTTC TRBJ1-2 few NA TRBV18 14
CASSFGRGGDTEAFF TGCGCCAGCAGCTTTGGGAGAGGGGGCGATACTGAAGCTTTCTTT TRBJ1-1 NA TRBD1 TRBV5-1 15
CASSQELTESTGELFF TGTGCCAGCAGCCAAGAGTTAACAGAGAGCACCGGGGAGCTGTTTTTT TRBJ2-2 NA NA TRBV4-2 16
CASSTGTVQETQYF TGTGCCAGCAGCACAGGGACAGTTCAAGAGACCCAGTACTTC TRBJ2-5 once TRBD1 TRBV11-2 14
CASSDWTSSPDTQYF TGCGCCAGCAGTGATTGGACTAGCTCCCCAGATACGCAGTATTTT TRBJ2-3 NA TRBD2 TRBV10-2 15
CASSQVPSGDETQYF TGCGCCAGCAGCCAAGTGCCGTCAGGGGATGAGACCCAGTACTTC TRBJ2-5 few NA TRBV4-3 15
CASSLSRGQGSGYTF TGTGCCAGCAGCTTATCTAGGGGACAGGGAAGCGGCTACACCTTC TRBJ1-2 NA TRBD1 TRBV7-8 15
CSASQGGRTEAFF TGCAGTGCTAGTCAGGGAGGACGCACTGAAGCTTTCTTT TRBJ1-1 NA NA TRBV20-1 13
CASTRDNEQFF TGTGCCAGCACCAGGGACAATGAGCAGTTCTTC TRBJ2-1 NA NA TRBV6-6 11
CSASSAQRVSPLHF TGCAGTGCTAGTAGCGCACAGAGGGTCTCACCCCTCCACTTT TRBJ1-6 NA NA TRBV20-1 14
CASSQDGGKQYF TGTGCCAGCAGCCAAGACGGAGGGAAGCAGTACTTC TRBJ2-7 NA NA TRBV3-1/TRBV3-2 12
CASSISDRVGTDTQYF TGTGCCAGTAGTATATCTGACAGGGTGGGAACAGATACGCAGTATTTT TRBJ2-3 NA TRBD1 TRBV19 16
CASSLSYIEGVSTDTQYF TGTGCCAGCAGCTTATCCTACATAGAGGGGGTCAGCACAGATACGCAGTATTTT TRBJ2-3 NA NA TRBV7-3 18
CASSQGADTQYF TGTGCCAGCAGCCAGGGGGCCGATACGCAGTATTTT TRBJ2-3 NA TRBD1 TRBV6-1 12
CASSLEGADSPLHF TGTGCCAGCAGCTTAGAGGGGGCGGATTCACCCCTCCACTTT TRBJ1-6 NA TRBD1 TRBV13 14
CASSDPADDQPQHF TGTGCCAGCAGTGACCCAGCGGACGATCAGCCCCAGCATTTT TRBJ1-5 NA NA TRBV2 14